What follows are 18 T cell receptor beta chains derived from one specimen sequenced in a study of CD8+CD57+ T cells in acquired aplastic anemia. Genomic DNA acted as the template from which TCR beta VDJ combination and CDR3 sequence profiling were carried out. TCRdb recomputed calls from the reads with MiXCR, one row per CDR3 protein. The sample holds approximately 200,000 distinct CDR3 sequences; approximately 57% are singletons and the top ten take 25% to 30%. The sample comprised sorted CD4+, CD8+, or CD8+CD57+ T cells (not recorded which) from PBMCs. The origin of the receptors is a human donor in good health.

This clonotype appeared many times. The V and J genes are TRBV9 and TRBJ1-1; no definite D call. Trimming took off 4 bases at V and 1 base at J, with 8 bases between the two ends. Per the germline V gene, CDR1 is SGDLS and CDR2 is YYNGEE. CDR3 size: 13 residues. CDR3 region: CASSTTGNTEAFF. For the CDR3, the DNA is TGTGCCAGCAGCACCACGGGGAACACTGAAGCTTTCTTT. Full variable domain (remainder filled in from reference TRBV9 and TRBJ1-1): DSGVTQTPKHLITATGQRVTLRCSPRSGDLSVYWYQQSLDQGLQFLIQYYNGEERAKGNILERFSAQQFPDLHSELNLSSLELGDSALYFCASSTTGNTEAFFGQGTRLTVV.

V usage is TRBV10-2 and J usage is TRBJ2-7, with TRBD2 matching over 10 bases. The germline gives CDR1 WSHSY, CDR2 SAAADI. The V segment lost 0 bases and the J segment 7 bases; nucleotides outside the gene matches: 9. The CDR3 totals 16 residues. CDR3 protein: CASSESIGLAVGEQYF. CDR3 bases: TGCGCCAGCAGTGAGTCTATTGGACTAGCGGTGGGGGAGCAGTACTTC.

Only a few counts were recorded for this clonotype. The rearrangement joins TRBV29-1 to TRBJ2-1, with TRBD2 identical over 10 bases. This CDR3 region has 12 residues. The V and J ends lost 5 bases and 9 bases, in that order; junction bases with no gene match: 4. Per the germline V gene, CDR1 is SQVTM and CDR2 is ANQGSEA. The CDR3 DNA follows: TGCAGCGTTCTCCTAGCGGGAGTTGAGCAGTTCTTC. As protein: CSVLLAGVEQFF.

This chain links TRBV29-1 with TRBJ1-1; D is unclear. This CDR3 is 13 amino acids long. Germline V gene lookup returns CDR1 SQVTM and CDR2 ANQGSEA. The ends were cut back, 0 bases at V and 6 bases at J, with 11 bases in the middle. In DNA, the CDR3 is TGCAGCGTTGAAGATCTGGCAGTCCCTGAAGCTTTCTTT. It translates to CSVEDLAVPEAFF.

The CDR3 here is CSASLLGEQFF. CDR3 nucleotides: TGCAGTGCTAGCCTGTTGGGTGAGCAGTTCTTC. J is TRBJ2-1 and V is TRBV20-1, with D uncertain. The CDR3 totals 11 residues. CDR1 and CDR2 from the germline V gene are DFQATT and SNEGSKA (reference sequence). V lost 3 bases and J lost 9, with 9 bases in between.

This rearrangement joins TRBV7-9 to TRBJ2-1; D possibly uses TRBD1 or TRBD2 (5 bases each). This CDR3 is 14 amino acids long. V was cut by 8 bases and J by 6 bases, with 17 bases left in between. Per germline, CDR1 SEHNR and CDR2 FQNEAQ (reference sequence). CDR3: CASRPPGAPNEQFF. As DNA, the CDR3 is TGTGCCAGCCGTCCCCCCGGGGCCCCCAATGAGCAGTTCTTC.

The CDR3 sequence: CASSVGVGQGADTQYF. Here the CDR3 DNA reads TGTGCCAGCAGCGTAGGGGTTGGGCAGGGAGCAGATACGCAGTATTTT. The rearrangement links TRBV9 to TRBJ2-3, with D possibly being TRBD1 or TRBD2 (5 bases each). This CDR3 has 16 residues. The V gene's germline CDR1 is SGDLS and CDR2 YYNGEE. V was shortened by 0 bases and J by 4 bases, with 15 bases between the two germline ends.

This rearrangement joins TRBV20-1 to TRBJ1-3, with 11 bases that match TRBD1. J lost 3 bases, V lost 3 bases, and 7 bases had no gene match. From germline, CDR1 is DFQATT and CDR2 SNEGSKA (reference sequence). CDR3 length equals 16 residues. The CDR3 region is CSASGQGAEYGNTIYF. Here the CDR3 DNA reads TGCAGTGCTAGCGGACAGGGGGCTGAATATGGAAACACCATATATTTT.

This clonotype was recorded many times. The chain has TRBV29-1 and TRBJ1-1; 11 nucleotides match TRBD1. V trimming: 7 bases; J trimming: 6 bases; junction bases outside the gene matches: 4. Germline CDR1 and CDR2: SQVTM and ANQGSEA. This CDR3 has 12 amino acids. CDR3 in DNA: TGCAGCGGGACAGGGGGCAATCCTGAAGCTTTCTTT. Translation gives CSGTGGNPEAFF.

Notes on this clonotype: An end of the junction differs from the germline gene, which may be a read error. The chain uses TRBV4-1 and TRBJ2-7, with 7 bases identical to TRBD1. The germline V gene has CDR1 MGHRA and CDR2 YSYEKL. This CDR3 region has 16 residues. CDR3 residues: CASSQGVTGTNYEQYF. The CDR3 nucleotides are TGTGCCAGCAGCCAAGGTGTGACAGGGACAAACTACGAGCAGTACTTC.

This chain connects TRBV29-1 to TRBJ2-1; no clear D gene. Trimming shortened V by 5 bases and J by 0 bases, and 8 bases separated the two germline ends. CDR1 and CDR2 from the germline V gene are SQVTM and ANQGSEA. There are 13 residues in the CDR3. The CDR3 region has the DNA TGCAGCGTTATCGAGAGCTCCTACAATGAGCAGTTCTTC. This gives the protein CSVIESSYNEQFF.

This clonotype was observed at least ten times. J is TRBJ2-1 and V is TRBV7-6; D tentatively reads TRBD1 or TRBD2 (5 bases each). Per the germline V gene, CDR1 is SGHVS and CDR2 is FNYEAQ. The ends were cut back, 0 bases at V and 5 bases at J, with 11 bases in the middle. This CDR3 has 15 amino acids. In nucleotides, the CDR3 is TGTGCCAGCAGCTTAGCGAGGGCAGGGAACAATGAGCAGTTCTTC. Amino acids: CASSLARAGNNEQFF. Complete variable domain (other parts from reference TRBV7-6 and TRBJ2-1): GAGVSQSPRYKVTKRGQDVALRCDPISGHVSLYWYRQALGQGPEFLTYFNYEAQQDKSGLPNDRFSAERPEGSISTLTIQRTEQRDSAMYRCASSLARAGNNEQFFGPGTRLTVL.

J is TRBJ2-7 and V is TRBV24-1, with D perhaps matching TRBD2 (6 bases). The CDR3 runs 13 residues. V was clipped by 6 bases and J by 4 bases, with 12 bases between them. Germline V gene lookup returns CDR1 KGHDR and CDR2 SFDVKD. Here the CDR3 DNA reads TGTGCCACCAGTCTCGGGGGAAAATACGAGCAGTACTTC. Translating it yields CATSLGGKYEQYF.

At least ten counts were recorded for this clonotype. The rearrangement uses TRBV7-6 and TRBJ2-7; no reliable D call. Trimming pared 5 bases from V and 0 bases from J, leaving 14 bases between. Germline V gene data show CDR1 as SGHVS and CDR2 as FNYEAQ. The CDR3 consists of 15 residues. The CDR3 DNA sequence: TGTGCCAGCAGCCAAACCGTCGAAGACTCCTACGAGCAGTACTTC. This gives the protein CASSQTVEDSYEQYF.

This clonotype was counted ten times or more. The chain couples TRBV7-8 to TRBJ2-4; no clear D. The V and J ends lost 4 bases and 0 bases respectively, with 10 bases between them. CDR3 length: 15 residues. Germline V gene data show CDR1 as SGHVS and CDR2 as FQNEAQ. Here the CDR3 DNA reads TGTGCCAGCAGCTCTGTCCAAATAGCCAAAAACATTCAGTACTTC. This gives the protein CASSSVQIAKNIQYF.

Only one count was recorded for this clonotype. The V and J genes are TRBV7-9 and TRBJ2-7, with TRBD2 as a possible D gene (6 bases). The germline V gene encodes CDR1 SEHNR and CDR2 FQNEAQ (reference sequence). With 2 bases removed from V and 7 bases from J, the gap between germline ends came to 15 bases. This CDR3 is built from 14 residues. In DNA, the CDR3 is TGTGCCAGCAGCTTAAATCCGGGAGCGCTTGAGCAGTACTTC. Translating it yields CASSLNPGALEQYF. Combining the CDR3 with reference TRBV7-9 and TRBJ2-7 gives the whole variable domain DTGVSQNPRHKITKRGQNVTFRCDPISEHNRLYWYRQTLGQGPEFLTYFQNEAQLEKSRLLSDRFSAERPKGSFSTLEIQRTEQGDSAMYLCASSLNPGALEQYFGPGTRLTVT.

The V gene is TRBV10-3, the J gene TRBJ1-1; 7 bases map to TRBD1. The germline V gene has CDR1 ENHRY and CDR2 SYGVKD. V gave up 5 bases and J gave up 2 bases; unmatched junction bases: 17. CDR3 length: 18 amino acids. The CDR3 nucleotides read TGTGCCATCAGTACCCTGCAGGGGGAAGTTCTGAAAAACACTGAAGCTTTCTTT. Translated: CAISTLQGEVLKNTEAFF.

In this sample, this clonotype turned up a few times. Just one base apart from a much larger clone, this may be a read error. The chain combines TRBV5-1 with TRBJ2-1, with no clear D. This CDR3 has 11 amino acids. Germline V CDR1 and CDR2: SGHRS, YFSETQ. The DNA of the CDR3 is TGCGCCGGCAGCTTGTTAAATGAGCAGTTCTTC. Translated, it gives CAGSLLNEQFF.